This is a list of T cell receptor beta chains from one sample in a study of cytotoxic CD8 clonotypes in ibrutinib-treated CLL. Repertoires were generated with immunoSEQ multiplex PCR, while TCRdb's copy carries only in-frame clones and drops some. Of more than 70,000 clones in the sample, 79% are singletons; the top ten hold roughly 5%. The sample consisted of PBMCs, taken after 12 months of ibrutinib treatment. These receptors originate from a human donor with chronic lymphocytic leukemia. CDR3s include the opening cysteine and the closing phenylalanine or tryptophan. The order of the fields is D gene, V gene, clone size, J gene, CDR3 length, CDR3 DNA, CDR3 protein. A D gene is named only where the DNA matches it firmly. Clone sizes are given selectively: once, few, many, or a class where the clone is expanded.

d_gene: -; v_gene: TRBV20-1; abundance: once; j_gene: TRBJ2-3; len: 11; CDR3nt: TGCAGTGCTAGGCCCACAGATACGCAGTATTTT; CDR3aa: CSARPTDTQYF
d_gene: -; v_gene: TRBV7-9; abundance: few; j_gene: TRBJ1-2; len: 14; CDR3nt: TGTGCCAGCAGCCCCGAGGCGGGGACCTATGGCTACACCTTC; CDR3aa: CASSPEAGTYGYTF
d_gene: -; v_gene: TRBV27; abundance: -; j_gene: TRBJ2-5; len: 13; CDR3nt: TGTGCCAGCAGTTTATCCTGGTTGGAGACCCAGTACTTC; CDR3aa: CASSLSWLETQYF
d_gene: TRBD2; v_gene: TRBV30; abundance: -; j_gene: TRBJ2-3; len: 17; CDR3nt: TGTGCCGGGACACACCTAGCGGGGGGCCCCGGGGGAGATACGCAGTATTTT; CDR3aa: CAGTHLAGGPGGDTQYF
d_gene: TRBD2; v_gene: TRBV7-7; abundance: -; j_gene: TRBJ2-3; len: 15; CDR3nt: TGTGCTAGCAGCCCAGTTACTAGCGGCACAGATACGCAGTATTTT; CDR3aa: CASSPVTSGTDTQYF
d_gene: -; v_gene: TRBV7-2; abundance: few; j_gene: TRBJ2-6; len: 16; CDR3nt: TGTGCCAGCAGCTTTGCCGGGGGTCCTGGGGCCAACGTCCTGACTTTC; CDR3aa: CASSFAGGPGANVLTF
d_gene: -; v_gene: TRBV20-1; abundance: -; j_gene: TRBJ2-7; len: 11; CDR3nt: TGCAGTGCTAGGGCAGACTACGAGCAGTACTTC; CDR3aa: CSARADYEQYF
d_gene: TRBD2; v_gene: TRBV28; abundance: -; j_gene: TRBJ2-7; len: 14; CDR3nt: TGTGCCAGCAGTGCTAGCGGGAGCCTCTACGAGCAGTACTTC; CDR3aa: CASSASGSLYEQYF
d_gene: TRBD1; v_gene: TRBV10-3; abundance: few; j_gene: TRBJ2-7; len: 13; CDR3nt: TGTGCCATCAGCCGGGACAGGGTTGCCGAGCAGTACTTC; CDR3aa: CAISRDRVAEQYF
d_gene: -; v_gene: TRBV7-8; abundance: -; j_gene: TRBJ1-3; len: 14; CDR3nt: TGTGCCAGCAGCTTTTTCCTAGATGGAAACACCATATATTTT; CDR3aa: CASSFFLDGNTIYF
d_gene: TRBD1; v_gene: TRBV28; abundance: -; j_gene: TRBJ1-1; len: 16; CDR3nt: TGTGCCAGCAGTTCAAGACAGGGGGCGCGGGGCACTGAAGCTTTCTTT; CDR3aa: CASSSRQGARGTEAFF
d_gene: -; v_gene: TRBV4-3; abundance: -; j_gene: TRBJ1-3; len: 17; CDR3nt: TGCGCCAGCAGCCAAGATTTTTGGGGCGTCTCTGGAAACACCATATATTTT; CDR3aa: CASSQDFWGVSGNTIYF
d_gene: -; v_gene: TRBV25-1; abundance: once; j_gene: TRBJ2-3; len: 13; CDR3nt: TGTGCCAGCAGTGAATTGAGCACAGATACGCAGTATTTT; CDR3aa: CASSELSTDTQYF
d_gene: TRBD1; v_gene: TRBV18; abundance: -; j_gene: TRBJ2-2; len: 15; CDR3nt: TGTGCCAGCTCCCCCAGGGGGCCGGACACCGGGGAGCTGTTTTTT; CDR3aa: CASSPRGPDTGELFF
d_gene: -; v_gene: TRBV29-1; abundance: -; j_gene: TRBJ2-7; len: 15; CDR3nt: TGCAGCGTTGAGCCCCTGACAGGTCTCGACTACGAGCAGTACTTC; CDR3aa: CSVEPLTGLDYEQYF
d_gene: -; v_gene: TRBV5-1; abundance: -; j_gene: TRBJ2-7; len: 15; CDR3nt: TGCGCCAGCAGCTTGTCGGGGTCTAATACCTACGAGCAGTACTTC; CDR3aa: CASSLSGSNTYEQYF
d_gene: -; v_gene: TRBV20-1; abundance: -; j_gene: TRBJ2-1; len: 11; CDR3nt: TGCAGTGCCCATGGGGGGCCCGGGCAGTTCTTC; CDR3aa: CSAHGGPGQFF
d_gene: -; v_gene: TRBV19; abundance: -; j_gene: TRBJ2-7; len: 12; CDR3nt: TGTGCCAGTAGTAGTTGGGGCCGGGAGCAGTACTTC; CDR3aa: CASSSWGREQYF
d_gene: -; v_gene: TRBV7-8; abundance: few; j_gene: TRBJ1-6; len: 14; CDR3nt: TGTGCCAGCAGCTTAGGCGGGGGTAATTCACCCCTCCACTTT; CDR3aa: CASSLGGGNSPLHF
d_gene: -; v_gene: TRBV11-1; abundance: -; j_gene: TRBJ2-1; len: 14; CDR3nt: TGTGCCAGCAGCTTAGGGGTCGGGGTTCTTGAGCAGTTCTTC; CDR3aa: CASSLGVGVLEQFF
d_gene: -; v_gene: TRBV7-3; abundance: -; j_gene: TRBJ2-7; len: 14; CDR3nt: TGTGCCAGCAGCCCCAGGACTGGCCCCTACGAGCAGTACTTC; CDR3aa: CASSPRTGPYEQYF
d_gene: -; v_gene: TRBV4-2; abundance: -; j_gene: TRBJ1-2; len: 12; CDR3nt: TGTGCCAGCAGCCAACCGGGGGAAGGCTACACCTTC; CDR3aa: CASSQPGEGYTF
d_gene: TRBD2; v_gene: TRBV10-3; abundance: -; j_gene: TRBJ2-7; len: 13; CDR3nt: TGTGCCATCTCCCCGAGTGGGGGGGACGAGCAGTACTTC; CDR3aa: CAISPSGGDEQYF
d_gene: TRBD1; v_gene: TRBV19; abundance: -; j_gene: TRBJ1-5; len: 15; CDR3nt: TGTGCCAGTAGTCGGCCGGGACAGAGGAATCAGCCCCAGCATTTT; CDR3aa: CASSRPGQRNQPQHF
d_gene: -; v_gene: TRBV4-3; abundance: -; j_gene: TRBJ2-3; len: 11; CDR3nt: TGCGCCAGCAGCCAAGGATATACGCAGTATTTT; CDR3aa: CASSQGYTQYF
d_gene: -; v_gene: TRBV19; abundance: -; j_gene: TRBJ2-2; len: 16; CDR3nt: TGTGCCAGTAGTATTCTTGGGGGCGTGGGTACCGGGGAGCTGTTTTTT; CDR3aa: CASSILGGVGTGELFF
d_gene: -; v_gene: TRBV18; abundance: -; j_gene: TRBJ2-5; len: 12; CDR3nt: TGTGCCAGCTCACTGGGCCAAGAGACCCAGTACTTC; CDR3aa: CASSLGQETQYF
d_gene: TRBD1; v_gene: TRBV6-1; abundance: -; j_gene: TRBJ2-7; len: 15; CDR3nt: TGTGCCAGCAGTGAGACGACAGGGGGAGGGGGCGCGCAGTACTTC; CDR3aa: CASSETTGGGGAQYF
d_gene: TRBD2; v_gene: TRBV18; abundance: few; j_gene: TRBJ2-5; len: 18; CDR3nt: TGTGCCAGCTCACCCGGACTAGCGGGAGGGCCGGGCCAAGAGACCCAGTACTTC; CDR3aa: CASSPGLAGGPGQETQYF
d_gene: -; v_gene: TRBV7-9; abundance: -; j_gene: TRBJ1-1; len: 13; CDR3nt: TGTGCCAGCAGCTTAGGGCAGGGCGCTGAAGCTTTCTTT; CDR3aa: CASSLGQGAEAFF
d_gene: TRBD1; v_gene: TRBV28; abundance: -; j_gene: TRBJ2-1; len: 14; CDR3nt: TGTGCCGCTCAGGACAGGTCTATAACGGATGAGCAGTTCTTC; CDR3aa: CAAQDRSITDEQFF
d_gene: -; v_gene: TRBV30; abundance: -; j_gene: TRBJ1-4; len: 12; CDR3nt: TGTGCCTGGAGTGTACAGGATGAAAAACTGTTTTTT; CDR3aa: CAWSVQDEKLFF
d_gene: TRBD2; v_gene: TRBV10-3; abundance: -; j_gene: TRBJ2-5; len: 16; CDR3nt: TGTGCCATCAGTGAGGGCGGGACTAGCGGGAGGGGGACCCAGTACTTC; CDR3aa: CAISEGGTSGRGTQYF
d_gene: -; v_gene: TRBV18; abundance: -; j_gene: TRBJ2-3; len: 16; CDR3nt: TGTGCCAGCCGAGGACCCGGCTGGGACTCCACAGATACGCAGTATTTT; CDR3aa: CASRGPGWDSTDTQYF
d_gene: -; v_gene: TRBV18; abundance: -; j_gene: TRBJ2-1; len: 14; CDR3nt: TGTGCCAGCTCACCCCCTACAGGGTACAATGAGCAGTTCTTC; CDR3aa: CASSPPTGYNEQFF
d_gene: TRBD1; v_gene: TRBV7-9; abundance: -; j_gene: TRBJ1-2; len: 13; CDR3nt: TGTGCCAGCAGCAAGACAGGGAACTATGGCTACACCTTC; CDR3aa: CASSKTGNYGYTF
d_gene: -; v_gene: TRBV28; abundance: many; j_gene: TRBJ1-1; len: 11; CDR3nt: TGTGCCAGCAGTACCCCCCGCGGGGCTTTCTTT; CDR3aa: CASSTPRGAFF
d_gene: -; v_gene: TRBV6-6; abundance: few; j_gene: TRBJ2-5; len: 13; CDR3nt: TGTGCCAGCACCCGACAGCTTGGGGAGACCCAGTACTTC; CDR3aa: CASTRQLGETQYF
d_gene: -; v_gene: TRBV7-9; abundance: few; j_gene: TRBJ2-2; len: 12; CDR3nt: TGTGCCAGCAGCACGGGGGCCGGGGAGCTGTTTTTT; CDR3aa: CASSTGAGELFF
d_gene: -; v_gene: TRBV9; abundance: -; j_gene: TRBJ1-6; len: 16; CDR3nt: TGTGCCAGCAGCGTAGGGTGGGACCCTTCTAATTCACCCCTCCACTTT; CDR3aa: CASSVGWDPSNSPLHF
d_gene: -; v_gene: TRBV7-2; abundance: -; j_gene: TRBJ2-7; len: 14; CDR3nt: TGTGCCAGCAGCCCAAGTTACGGTGCCTACGAGCAGTACTTC; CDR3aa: CASSPSYGAYEQYF
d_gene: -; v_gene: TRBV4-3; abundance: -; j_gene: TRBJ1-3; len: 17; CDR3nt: TGCGCCAGCAGCCAAGACTCCACCAGGGAGGCTGGAAACACCATATATTTT; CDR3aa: CASSQDSTREAGNTIYF